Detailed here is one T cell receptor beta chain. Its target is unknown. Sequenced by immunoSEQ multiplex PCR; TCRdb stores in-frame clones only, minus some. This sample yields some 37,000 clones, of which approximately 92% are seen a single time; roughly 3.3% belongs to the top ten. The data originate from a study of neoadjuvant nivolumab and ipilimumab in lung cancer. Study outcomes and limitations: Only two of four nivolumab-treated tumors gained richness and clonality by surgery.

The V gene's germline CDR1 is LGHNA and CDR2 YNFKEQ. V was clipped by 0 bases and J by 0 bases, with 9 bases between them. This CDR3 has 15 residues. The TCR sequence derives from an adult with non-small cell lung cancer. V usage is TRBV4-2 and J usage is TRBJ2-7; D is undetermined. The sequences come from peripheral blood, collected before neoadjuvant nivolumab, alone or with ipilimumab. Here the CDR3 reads CASSQDTRSSYEQYF. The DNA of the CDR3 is TGTGCCAGCAGCCAAGACACAAGGAGCTCCTACGAGCAGTACTTC.